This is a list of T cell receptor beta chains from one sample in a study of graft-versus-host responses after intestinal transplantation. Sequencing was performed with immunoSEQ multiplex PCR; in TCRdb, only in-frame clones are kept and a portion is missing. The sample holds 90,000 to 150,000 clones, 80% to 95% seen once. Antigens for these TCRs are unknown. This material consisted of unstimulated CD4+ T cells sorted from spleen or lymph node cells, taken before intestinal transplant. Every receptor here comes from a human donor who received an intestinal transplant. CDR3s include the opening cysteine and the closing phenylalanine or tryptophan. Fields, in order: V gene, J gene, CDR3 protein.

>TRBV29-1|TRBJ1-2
CSVSGTGSSNYGYTF
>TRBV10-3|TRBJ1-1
CAISGEVMNTEAFF
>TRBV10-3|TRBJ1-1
CAISPGTGAILPNTEAFF
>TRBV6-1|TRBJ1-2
CATLVTYGYTF
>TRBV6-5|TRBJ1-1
CASSYSNRGLAEAFF
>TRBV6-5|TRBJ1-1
CASSSLGGPGNTEAFF
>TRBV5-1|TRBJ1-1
CASSLGDAAEAFF
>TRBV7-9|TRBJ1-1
CASRYSSLNTEAFF
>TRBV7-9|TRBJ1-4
CASSLYPDEKLFF
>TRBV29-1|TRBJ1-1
CSVERTKGRAFF
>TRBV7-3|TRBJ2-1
CASSLIAGGPVNEQFF
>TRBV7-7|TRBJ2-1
CASSLTSGAWNEQFF
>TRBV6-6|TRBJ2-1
CASTNRGGGSYNEQFF
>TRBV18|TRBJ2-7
CASSPRRLAPYEQYF
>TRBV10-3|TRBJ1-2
CASRESGDNYGYTF
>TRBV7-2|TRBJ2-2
CASSEGRHNTGELFF
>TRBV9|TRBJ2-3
CASSDPDLSTDTQYF
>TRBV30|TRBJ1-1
CAWRGQMNTEAFF
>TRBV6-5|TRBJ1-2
CASRVIANPYGYTF
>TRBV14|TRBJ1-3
CASSQDMGTGNTIYF
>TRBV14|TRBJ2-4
CASSQETGGLAKNIQYF
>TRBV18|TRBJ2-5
CASSPRGLETQYF
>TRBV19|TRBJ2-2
CASTSAGELFF
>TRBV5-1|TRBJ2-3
CASSKGLAGSVDTQYF
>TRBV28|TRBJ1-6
CASTERTGPNSPLHF
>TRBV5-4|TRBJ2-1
CASSFNYVEQFF
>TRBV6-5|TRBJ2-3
CASSYISTDTQYF
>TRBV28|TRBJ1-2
CASSLEYGYTF
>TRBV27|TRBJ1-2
CASSLKGQSNYGYTF
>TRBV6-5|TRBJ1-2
CASSVDRPGYGYTF
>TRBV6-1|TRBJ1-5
CANRRWVVSNQPQHF
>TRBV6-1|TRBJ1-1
CASRERGTDPAFF
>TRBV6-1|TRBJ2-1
CASSLAGGVVNEQFF
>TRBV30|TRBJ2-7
CAWSPGHILYEQYF
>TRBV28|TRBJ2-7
CASSPPRGHYEQYF
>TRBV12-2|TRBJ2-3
CASRLRTTSGRAEGTDTQYF
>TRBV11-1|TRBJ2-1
CASSEGLAGMEFF
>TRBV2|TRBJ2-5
CASSSGGSTLGETQYF
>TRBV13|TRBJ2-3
CASSFDGRGVTDTQYF
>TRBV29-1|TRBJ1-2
CSVGGGNYGYTF
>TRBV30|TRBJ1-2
CAWSPSTGYGYTF
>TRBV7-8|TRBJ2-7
CASSLARNSGPIYEQYF
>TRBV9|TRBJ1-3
CASKELSGNTIYF
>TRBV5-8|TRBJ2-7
CASSRTGSSYEQYF
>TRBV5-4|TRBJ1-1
CASSLDRLNTEAFF
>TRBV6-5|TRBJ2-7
CASSYLTGGRVYEQYF
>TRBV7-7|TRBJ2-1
CASTPWGGSSYNEQFF
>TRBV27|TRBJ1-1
CASSPQDIRPEAFF
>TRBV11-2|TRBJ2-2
CASSSRFPGAGELFF
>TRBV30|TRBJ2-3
CAWKGSSAFTDTQYF
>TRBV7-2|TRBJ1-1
CASSARDRGNTEAFF
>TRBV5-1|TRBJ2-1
CASSLVSVGEQFF
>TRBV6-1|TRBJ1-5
CASSWGQRSNQPQHF
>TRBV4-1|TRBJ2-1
CASSQADLGGASGIPFF
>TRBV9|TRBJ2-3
CASSVVQGGPIGTDTQYF
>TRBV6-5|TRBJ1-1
CASSYSPSGYEAFF
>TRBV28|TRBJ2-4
CASSGLAGGPNIQYF